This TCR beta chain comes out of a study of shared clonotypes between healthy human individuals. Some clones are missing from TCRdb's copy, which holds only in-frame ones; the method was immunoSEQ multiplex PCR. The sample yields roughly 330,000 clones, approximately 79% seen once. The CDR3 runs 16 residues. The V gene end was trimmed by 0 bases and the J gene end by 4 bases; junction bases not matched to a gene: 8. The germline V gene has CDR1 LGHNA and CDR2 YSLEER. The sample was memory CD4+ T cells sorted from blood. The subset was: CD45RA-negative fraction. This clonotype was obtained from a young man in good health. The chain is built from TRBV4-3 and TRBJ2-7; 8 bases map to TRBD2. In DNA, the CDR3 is TGCGCCAGCAGCCAAGATTCCGATAGCGGGACTTACGAGCAGTACTTC. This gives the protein CASSQDSDSGTYEQYF.